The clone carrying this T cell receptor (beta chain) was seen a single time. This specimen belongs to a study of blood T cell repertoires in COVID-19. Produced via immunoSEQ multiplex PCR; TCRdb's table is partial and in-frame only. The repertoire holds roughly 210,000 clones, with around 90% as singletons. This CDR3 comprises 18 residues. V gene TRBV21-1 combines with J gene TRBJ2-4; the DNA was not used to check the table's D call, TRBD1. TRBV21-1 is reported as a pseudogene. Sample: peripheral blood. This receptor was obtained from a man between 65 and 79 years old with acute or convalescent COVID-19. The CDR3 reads CASSVHSRTGETKNIQYF. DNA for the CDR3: TGTGCCAGCAGCGTGCACTCCAGGACAGGGGAAACCAAAAACATTCAGTACTTC.